These 24 T cell receptor beta chains were all obtained from the same sample, sequenced in a study of naive and memory T cell subsets. Both TRBC1 and TRBC2 were covered by a beta constant-region primer of two equimolar oligonucleotides. TCRdb re-called the UMI-ligation and nested PCR reads through MiXCR, storing one row per CDR3 protein. The table has 23,000 or so distinct CDR3 sequences, approximately 10% seen once. The sequencing sample was made of central memory CD8+ T cells from blood. The source is a human donor in good health.

The chain has TRBV28 and TRBJ2-1; D perhaps matches TRBD1 (5 bases). The V and J ends lost 5 bases and 2 bases respectively, with 19 bases between them. The CDR3 sequence is 17 residues long. The germline V gene encodes CDR1 MDHEN and CDR2 SYDVKM. CDR3 sequence reads: CASSTRSSGRTYNEQFF. The CDR3 DNA follows: TGTGCCAGCAGTACACGATCATCAGGGCGAACCTACAATGAGCAGTTCTTC.

This clonotype has just a few counts. The J gene is TRBJ2-1, the V gene TRBV14; D ambiguous. Germline CDR1 is SGHDN and CDR2 is FVKESK. There are 18 residues in the CDR3. Trimming removed 2 bases from V and 6 bases from J, with 23 bases in between. The CDR3 DNA follows: TGTGCCAGCAGCCAACTAGGAGTGTATTACTCTAGTGGCAATGAGCAGTTCTTC. It codes for CASSQLGVYYSSGNEQFF.

In its sample, this clonotype was seen a few times. The chain is built from TRBV5-5 and TRBJ2-1, with 7 bases matching TRBD2. J gave up 8 bases and V 2 bases, and 13 bases lay outside the gene matches. Germline assignment: CDR1 SGHKS and CDR2 YYEKEE (reference sequence). The CDR3 length is 16 residues. The CDR3 DNA reads as TGTGCCAGCAGCTTCACACCTGGCGGGAGTGCTGATGAGCAGTTCTTC. Encoded protein: CASSFTPGGSADEQFF.

This clonotype was counted many times. This sequence joins TRBV10-3 and TRBJ1-1, with no clear D. V lost 0 bases and J lost 1, with 6 bases in between. The CDR3 totals 14 residues. Germline V gives CDR1 ENHRY, CDR2 SYGVKD. DNA of the CDR3: TGTGCCATCAGTGAGTCGATGACGAACACTGAAGCTTTCTTT. As protein: CAISESMTNTEAFF.

This clonotype was recorded many times. The V call is TRBV5-1, the J call TRBJ2-1; TRBD1 aligns across 12 bases. This CDR3 comprises 15 residues. Germline CDR1 and CDR2: SGHRS and YFSETQ. Unmatched junction bases numbered 5, after V lost 4 bases and J lost 6 bases. For the CDR3, the DNA is TGCGCCAGCAGCCTCGGGACAGGGGGCCGCAATGAGCAGTTCTTC. Protein product: CASSLGTGGRNEQFF.

For this clonotype: It may be a read error: a sequence one base away is much more abundant. The chain couples TRBV9 to TRBJ2-7; maybe TRBD2 (5 bases). The CDR3 sequence is 14 residues long. CDR1 and CDR2 from the germline V gene are SGDLS and YYNGEE. The CDR3 DNA sequence: TGTGCCAACAGCGTCGGGGTTTCGGGGTACGAGCAGTACTTC. It is translated as CANSVGVSGYEQYF. Complete variable domain (other parts from reference TRBV9 and TRBJ2-7): DSGVTQTPKHLITATGQRVTLRCSPRSGDLSVYWYQQSLDQGLQFLIQYYNGEERAKGNILERFSAQQFPDLHSELNLSSLELGDSALYFCANSVGVSGYEQYFGPGTRLTVT.

This clonotype has more than one count but fewer than ten. The chain recombines TRBV6-4 with TRBJ2-1; 9 bases line up with TRBD2. Unmatched junction bases numbered 0, after V lost 0 bases and J lost 6 bases. CDR1 MRHNA and CDR2 SNTAGT come from the germline V gene. The CDR3 runs to 14 residues. CDR3 bases: TGTGCCAGCAGTGACTCTAGCGGGAGCAATGAGCAGTTCTTC. Its protein is CASSDSSGSNEQFF.

This clonotype was counted many times. The chain combines TRBV6-4 with TRBJ2-3; TRBD1 aligns across 10 bases. Losses at the gene ends were 2 bases for V and 1 base for J; bases not matched to a gene: 0. Per germline, CDR1 MRHNA and CDR2 SNTAGT. The CDR3 sequence is 15 residues long. The CDR3 loop is CASSDGTGGTDTQYF. In DNA form, the CDR3 reads TGTGCCAGCAGTGACGGGACAGGGGGCACAGATACGCAGTATTTT.

This clonotype occurred once. The chain recombines TRBV10-2 with TRBJ2-1; 7 nucleotides match TRBD2. This CDR3 comprises 13 residues. Per the germline V gene, CDR1 is WSHSY and CDR2 is SAAADI. Germline trimming cut 8 bases from V and 10 bases from J; bases unmatched to any gene: 11. The CDR3 DNA reads as TGCGCCAGCGGGAGGGACTCCATTTTGGAGCAGTTCTTC. Amino acid sequence: CASGRDSILEQFF.

A few counts support this clonotype. The chain uses TRBV25-1 and TRBJ1-1; TRBD1 is a possible D gene (5 bases). V lost 2 bases and J lost 4, with 11 bases in between. CDR3 length equals 14 residues. CDR1 MGHDK and CDR2 SYGVNS come from the germline V gene. The CDR3 DNA reads TGTGCCAGCAGTGAAGCGCAGGGTAGCACTGAAGCTTTCTTT. It codes for CASSEAQGSTEAFF.

The rearrangement joins TRBV14 to TRBJ2-1, with a tentative D call TRBD2 (5 bases). The CDR3 sequence is 15 residues long. Between the trimmed V and J ends, which lost 4 bases and 0 bases, there was a span of 10 bases. Germline lookup yields CDR1 SGHDN and CDR2 FVKESK. The CDR3 loop is CASSLGMGSYNEQFF. Here the CDR3 DNA reads TGTGCCAGCAGCCTCGGGATGGGCTCCTACAATGAGCAGTTCTTC. Combining the CDR3 with reference TRBV14 and TRBJ2-1 gives the whole variable domain EAGVTQFPSHSVIEKGQTVTLRCDPISGHDNLYWYRRVMGKEIKFLLHFVKESKQDESGMPNNRFLAERTGGTYSTLKVQPAELEDSGVYFCASSLGMGSYNEQFFGPGTRLTVL.

For this clonotype: This could be a read error, since a much larger clone is one nucleotide away. The chain carries TRBV29-1 and TRBJ2-4; 12 bases fit TRBD1. V shed 4 bases and J 6 bases; nucleotides not matched to a gene: 7. The CDR3 extends over 15 amino acids. In germline, CDR1 is SQVTM, CDR2 ANQGSEA. This CDR3 is CSVAGTGGPINIQYF. The CDR3, as DNA: TGCAGCGTTGCTGGGACAGGGGGCCCCATAAACATTCAGTACTTC. Full variable domain (outside the CDR3, taken from reference TRBV29-1 and TRBJ2-4): SAVISQKPSRDICQRGTSLTIQCQVDSQVTMMFWYRQQPGQSLTLIATANQGSEATYESGFVIDKFPISRPNLTFSTLTVSNMSPEDSSIYLCSVAGTGGPINIQYFGAGTRLSVL.

This clonotype was counted a few times. J is TRBJ2-2 and V is TRBV2; TRBD2 agrees at 12 bases. J was trimmed by 7 bases and V by 3 bases; bases with no gene match: 6. This CDR3 is 16 amino acids long. Germline V gene sequence: CDR1 SNHLY, CDR2 FYNNEI. CDR3 residues: CASSDPSGRANGELFF. Here the CDR3 DNA reads TGTGCCAGCAGTGATCCTAGCGGGAGGGCCAACGGGGAGCTGTTTTTT.

There are many counts of this clonotype. The chain combines TRBV5-1 with TRBJ2-4; D is uncertain. Germline values: CDR1 SGHRS, CDR2 YFSETQ. Trimming cost V 2 bases and J 4 bases, with 10 bases left between them. The CDR3 contains 14 residues. CDR3 coding DNA: TGCGCCAGCAGCTTTTTCCGGCGGAAAAACATTCAGTACTTC. Its translation is CASSFFRRKNIQYF.

Judged by abundance, this clonotype is large. This rearrangement joins TRBV11-1 to TRBJ2-1; unclear D gene. V shed 2 bases and J shed 10 bases, with 15 bases lying between them. The CDR3 consists of 14 residues. CDR1 and CDR2 from the germline V gene are SGHAT and FQDESV (reference sequence). The CDR3 reads CASSLSRNWQEQFF. The CDR3 DNA reads as TGTGCCAGCAGCTTAAGTCGTAACTGGCAAGAGCAGTTCTTC.

V is TRBV6-1 and J is TRBJ2-7, with 8 bases that match TRBD1. V lost 6 bases to trimming and J lost 6 bases; unmatched junction nucleotides: 13. CDR1 MNHNS and CDR2 SASEGT come from the germline V gene. The CDR3 loop spans 15 amino acids. The CDR3 here is CASRIPRDRRSEQYF. DNA of the CDR3: TGTGCCAGCAGGATACCCCGGGACAGGAGAAGCGAGCAGTACTTC.

At least ten counts were recorded for this clonotype. The rearrangement uses TRBV6-2 or TRBV6-3 and TRBJ1-1; tentatively, D is TRBD1 (6 bases). The V and J ends lost 7 bases and 10 bases respectively, with 13 bases between them. The germline V gene has CDR1 MNHEY and CDR2 SVGEGT. There are 11 residues in the CDR3. The DNA for the CDR3 is TGTGCCAGCACCGATGGGGGCGCAGCTTTCTTT. Protein product: CASTDGGAAFF.

The table lists this clonotype with many counts. The J gene is TRBJ1-1, the V gene TRBV4-3, with a weak D call TRBD1 (6 bases). The length of the CDR3 is 14 residues. Germline CDR1 LGHNA, CDR2 YSLEER. The V gene lost 1 base and the J gene lost 8 bases, with 14 bases spanning the gap. CDR3 DNA: TGCGCCAGCAGCCAAGCCAGGGGATATGTCGAAGCTTTCTTT. Translating it yields CASSQARGYVEAFF.

This clonotype was counted between two and nine times. The J gene is TRBJ2-1, the V gene TRBV28; the D gene could be TRBD1 or TRBD2 (5 bases each). V was pared by 6 bases and J by 0 bases, with 9 bases between. The V gene's germline CDR1 is MDHEN and CDR2 SYDVKM. This CDR3 region has 14 residues. As DNA, the CDR3 is TGTGCCAGCAGCTCAGGGAGCTCCTACAATGAGCAGTTCTTC. Its translation is CASSSGSSYNEQFF.

The chain combines TRBV7-2 with TRBJ2-1; D uncertain. The germline V gene encodes CDR1 SGHTA and CDR2 FQGNSA. Trimming cost V 3 bases and J 7 bases, with 7 bases left between them. The CDR3 has 12 residues. CDR3 in amino acids: CASSFLLNEQFF. CDR3 in DNA: TGTGCCAGCAGCTTTCTTTTGAATGAGCAGTTCTTC.

This clonotype occurred many times. The chain is built from TRBV7-8 and TRBJ2-1, with TRBD2 matching 10 bases. The CDR3 totals 15 residues. V lost 6 bases and J lost 5; bases outside the gene matches: 7. Germline V gene sequence: CDR1 SGHVS, CDR2 FQNEAQ. As DNA, the CDR3 is TGTGCCAGCAGAAAGAGCGGGAGGGCCGACAATGAGCAGTTCTTC. It translates to CASRKSGRADNEQFF.

This sequence joins TRBV4-1 and TRBJ1-3; 9 nucleotides align to TRBD1. The germline gives CDR1 MGHRA, CDR2 YSYEKL. V shed 3 bases and J 0 bases; nucleotides not matched to a gene: 12. This CDR3 comprises 19 residues. CDR3 sequence: CASSHRSQGAAFSGNTIYF. CDR3 DNA: TGCGCCAGCAGCCACCGATCACAGGGGGCCGCATTCTCTGGAAACACCATATATTTT.

The rearrangement links TRBV2 to TRBJ1-1; D is perhaps TRBD1 (5 bases). The CDR3 runs to 14 residues. Looked up from germline, CDR1 is SNHLY and CDR2 is FYNNEI. With 0 bases removed from V and 12 bases from J, the gap between germline ends came to 17 bases. CDR3 residues: CASSEAGGTSVTFF. The DNA for the CDR3 is TGTGCCAGCAGTGAAGCGGGGGGGACTTCTGTGACTTTCTTT.

This clonotype was observed many times. This rearrangement joins TRBV10-3 to TRBJ2-1; D perhaps matches TRBD2 (5 bases). This CDR3 has 17 residues. CDR1 is ENHRY and CDR2 is SYGVKD in the germline V gene. V gave up 1 base and J gave up 2 bases, with 15 bases separating them. The CDR3 DNA is TGTGCCATCAGTGAGTGGGTATTAGCGCGTACCTACAATGAGCAGTTCTTC. This codes for CAISEWVLARTYNEQFF.